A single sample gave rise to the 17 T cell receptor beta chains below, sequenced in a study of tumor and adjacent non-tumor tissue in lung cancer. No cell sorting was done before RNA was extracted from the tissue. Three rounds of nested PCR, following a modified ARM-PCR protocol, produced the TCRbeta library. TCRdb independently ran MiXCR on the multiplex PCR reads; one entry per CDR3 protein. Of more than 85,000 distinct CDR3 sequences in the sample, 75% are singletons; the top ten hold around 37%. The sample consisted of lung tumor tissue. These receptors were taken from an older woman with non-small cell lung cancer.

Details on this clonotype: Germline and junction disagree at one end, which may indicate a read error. Here the CDR3 reads CAWSFWDISYNGQFF. In DNA, the CDR3 is TGTGCCTGGAGCTTTTGGGATATTTCCTACAATGGGCAGTTCTTC. The chain employs TRBV30 and TRBJ2-1, with D hard to call. CDR1 and CDR2 from the germline V gene are GTSNPN and SVGIG (reference sequence). CDR3 size: 15 residues.

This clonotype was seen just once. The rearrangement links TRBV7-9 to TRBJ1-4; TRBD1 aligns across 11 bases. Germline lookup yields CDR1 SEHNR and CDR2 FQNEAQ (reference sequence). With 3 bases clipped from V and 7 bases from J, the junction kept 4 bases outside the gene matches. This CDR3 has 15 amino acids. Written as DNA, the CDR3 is TGTGCCAGCAGCTTCCGGACAGGGGGCCGTGAAAAACTGTTTTTT. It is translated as CASSFRTGGREKLFF. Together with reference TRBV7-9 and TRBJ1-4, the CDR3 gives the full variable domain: DTGVSQNPRHKITKRGQNVTFRCDPISEHNRLYWYRQTLGQGPEFLTYFQNEAQLEKSRLLSDRFSAERPKGSFSTLEIQRTEQGDSAMYLCASSFRTGGREKLFFGSGTQLSVL.

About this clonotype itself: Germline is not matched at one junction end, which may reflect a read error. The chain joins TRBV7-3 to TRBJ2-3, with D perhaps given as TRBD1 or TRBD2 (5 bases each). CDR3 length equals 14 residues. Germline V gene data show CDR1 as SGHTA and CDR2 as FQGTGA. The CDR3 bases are TGTGCCAACAGCTTAAGAGGGGTGAAGGACGCGCAGTATTTT. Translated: CANSLRGVKDAQYF. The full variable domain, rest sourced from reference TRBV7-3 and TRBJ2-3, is GAGVSQTPSNKVTEKGKYVELRCDPISGHTALYWYRQSLGQGPEFLIYFQGTGAADDSGLPNDRFFAVRPEGSVSTLKIQRTERGDSAVYLCANSLRGVKDAQYFGPGTRLTVL.

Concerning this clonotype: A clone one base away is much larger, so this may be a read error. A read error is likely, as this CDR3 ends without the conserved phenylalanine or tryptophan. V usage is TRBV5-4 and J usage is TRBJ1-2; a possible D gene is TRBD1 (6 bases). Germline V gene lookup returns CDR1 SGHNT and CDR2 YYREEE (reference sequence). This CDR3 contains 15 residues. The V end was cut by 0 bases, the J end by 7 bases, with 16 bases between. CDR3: CASSLDPGARTGYTL. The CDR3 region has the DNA TGTGCCAGCAGCTTGGACCCAGGGGCCAGGACTGGCTACACCCTC.

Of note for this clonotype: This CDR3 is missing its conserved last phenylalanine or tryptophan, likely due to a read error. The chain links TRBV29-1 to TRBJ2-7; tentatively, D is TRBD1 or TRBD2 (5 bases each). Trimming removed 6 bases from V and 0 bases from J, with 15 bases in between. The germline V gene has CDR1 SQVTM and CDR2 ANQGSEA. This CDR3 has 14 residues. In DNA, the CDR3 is TGCAGCGTAACGGGGCCCGTCAGCTCCTACGAGCAGTACTTA. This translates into CSVTGPVSSYEQYL.

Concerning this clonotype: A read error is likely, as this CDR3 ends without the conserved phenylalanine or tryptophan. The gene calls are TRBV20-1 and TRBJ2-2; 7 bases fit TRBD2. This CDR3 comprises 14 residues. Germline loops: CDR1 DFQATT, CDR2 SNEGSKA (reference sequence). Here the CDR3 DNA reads TGCAATGCTTCCAGCTCTAGCGGCATCGGGGAGCTGTTTCTT. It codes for CNASSSSGIGELFL.

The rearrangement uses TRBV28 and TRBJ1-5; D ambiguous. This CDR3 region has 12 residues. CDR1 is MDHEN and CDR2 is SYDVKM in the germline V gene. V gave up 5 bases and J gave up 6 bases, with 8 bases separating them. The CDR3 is CASSLGSQPQHF. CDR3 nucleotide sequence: TGTGCCAGCAGTCTAGGAAGTCAGCCCCAGCATTTT.

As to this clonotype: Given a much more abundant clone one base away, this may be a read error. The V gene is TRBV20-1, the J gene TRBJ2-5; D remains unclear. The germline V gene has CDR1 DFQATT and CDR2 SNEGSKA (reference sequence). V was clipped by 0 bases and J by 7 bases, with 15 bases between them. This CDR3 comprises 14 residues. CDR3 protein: CSAREAYPKGTQYF. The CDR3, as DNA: TGCAGTGCTAGAGAGGCTTATCCCAAGGGGACCCAGTACTTC.

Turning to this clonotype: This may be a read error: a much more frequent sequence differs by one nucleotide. The CDR3 loop reads CASSLEIGRDEQIF. Written as DNA, the CDR3 is TGTGCCAGCAGCTTGGAAATAGGACGCGATGAGCAGATCTTC. The rearrangement joins TRBV5-4 to TRBJ2-1; D not resolved. The CDR3 runs 14 residues. The germline CDR1 and CDR2 sequences are SGHNT and YYREEE (reference sequence).

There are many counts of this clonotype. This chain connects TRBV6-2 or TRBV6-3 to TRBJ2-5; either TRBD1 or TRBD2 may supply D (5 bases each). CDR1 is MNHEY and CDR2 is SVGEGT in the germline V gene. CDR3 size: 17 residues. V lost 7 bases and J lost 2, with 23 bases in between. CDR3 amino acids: CASKPAFVSEGQETQYF. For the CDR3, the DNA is TGTGCCAGCAAGCCTGCGTTCGTGAGTGAGGGGCAAGAGACCCAGTACTTC.

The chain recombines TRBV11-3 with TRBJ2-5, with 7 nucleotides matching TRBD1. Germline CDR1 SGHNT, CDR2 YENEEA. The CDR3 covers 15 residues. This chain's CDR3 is CVGSFIPGGQETQYF. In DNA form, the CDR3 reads TGTGTCGGCAGCTTTATCCCAGGGGGTCAAGAGACCCAGTACTTC.

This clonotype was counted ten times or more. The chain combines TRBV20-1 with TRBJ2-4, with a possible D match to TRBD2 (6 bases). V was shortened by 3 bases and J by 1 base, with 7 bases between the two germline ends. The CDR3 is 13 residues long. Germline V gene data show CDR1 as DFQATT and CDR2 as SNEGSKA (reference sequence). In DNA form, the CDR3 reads TGCAGTGCTAGGGAGGGGGCCAAAAACATTCAGTACTTC. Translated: CSAREGAKNIQYF.

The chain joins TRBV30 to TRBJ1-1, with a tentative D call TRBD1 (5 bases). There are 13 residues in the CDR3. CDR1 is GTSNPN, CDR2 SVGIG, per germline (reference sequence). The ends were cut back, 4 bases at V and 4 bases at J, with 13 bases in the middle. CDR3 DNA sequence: TGTGCCTGGAACGATGGTGGGACCACTGAAGCTTTCTTT. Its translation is CAWNDGGTTEAFF.

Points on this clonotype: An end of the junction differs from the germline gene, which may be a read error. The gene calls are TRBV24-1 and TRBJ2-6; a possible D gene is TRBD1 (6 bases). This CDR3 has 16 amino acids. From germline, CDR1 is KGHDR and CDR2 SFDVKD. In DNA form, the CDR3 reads TGTGCCACCGGTGATTTACAGGGCTCTGAGGCCAACGTCCTGACTTTC. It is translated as CATGDLQGSEANVLTF.

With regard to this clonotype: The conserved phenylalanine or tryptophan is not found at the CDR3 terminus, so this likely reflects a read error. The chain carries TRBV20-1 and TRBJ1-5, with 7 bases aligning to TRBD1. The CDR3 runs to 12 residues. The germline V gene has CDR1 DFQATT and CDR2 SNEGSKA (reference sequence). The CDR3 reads CGGQEGNQPQHL. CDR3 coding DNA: TGCGGTGGACAGGAGGGAAATCAGCCCCAGCATTTG.

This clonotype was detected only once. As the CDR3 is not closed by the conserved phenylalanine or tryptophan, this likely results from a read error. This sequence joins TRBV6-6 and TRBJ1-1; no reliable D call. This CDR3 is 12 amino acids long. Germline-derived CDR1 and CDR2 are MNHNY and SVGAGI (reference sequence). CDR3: CASCYSPPSAFS. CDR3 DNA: TGTGCCAGCTGTTACTCCCCCCCGTCCGCTTTCTCT.

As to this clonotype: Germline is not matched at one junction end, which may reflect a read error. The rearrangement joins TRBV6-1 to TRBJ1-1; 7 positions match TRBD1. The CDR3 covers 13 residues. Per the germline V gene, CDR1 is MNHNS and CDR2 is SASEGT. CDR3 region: CARSSGQATEVFF. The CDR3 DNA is TGTGCCCGCAGTTCCGGACAGGCAACTGAAGTTTTCTTT.